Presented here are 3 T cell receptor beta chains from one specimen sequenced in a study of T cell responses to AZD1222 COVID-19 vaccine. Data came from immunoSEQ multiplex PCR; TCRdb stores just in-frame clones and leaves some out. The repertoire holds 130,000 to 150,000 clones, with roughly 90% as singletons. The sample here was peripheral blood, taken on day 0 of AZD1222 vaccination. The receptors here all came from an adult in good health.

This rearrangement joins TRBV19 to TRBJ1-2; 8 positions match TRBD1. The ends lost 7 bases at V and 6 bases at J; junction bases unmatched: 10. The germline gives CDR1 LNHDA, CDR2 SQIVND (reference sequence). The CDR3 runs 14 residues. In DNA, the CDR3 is TGTGCCAGTAATTCCCGGACAGGGAAGGATGGCTACACCTTC. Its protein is CASNSRTGKDGYTF.

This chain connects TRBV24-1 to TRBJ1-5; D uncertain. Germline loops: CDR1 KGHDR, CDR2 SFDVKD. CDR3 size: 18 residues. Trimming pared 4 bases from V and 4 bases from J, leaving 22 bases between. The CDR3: CATSDRREKKGSNQPQHF. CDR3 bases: TGTGCCACCAGTGACCGGAGGGAAAAAAAAGGTTCGAATCAGCCCCAGCATTTT.

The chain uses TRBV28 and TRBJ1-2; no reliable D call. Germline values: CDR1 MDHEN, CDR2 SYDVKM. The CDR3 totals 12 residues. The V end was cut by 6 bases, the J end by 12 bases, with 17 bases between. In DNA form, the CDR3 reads TGTGCCAGCAGCCCCGCGAGGGCAGTCAACACCTTC. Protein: CASSPARAVNTF.